This entry lists 5 T cell receptor beta chains sequenced from one sample in a study of a mutant IDH1 vaccine in newly diagnosed glioma. As for time point: week 11, during vaccination. The vaccine gave 300 ug of a 20-mer mutant IDH1 peptide subcutaneously per dose. TCRdb's table, derived via immunoSEQ multiplex PCR, lists solely in-frame clones and lacks some. The sample lists tens of thousands of clones, approximately 84% occurring once. Their antigens remain unidentified. The sample was PBMCs, taken from a glioma patient whose treatment included an IDH1 peptide vaccine. Receptors were obtained from a woman aged 45-65 years with glioma.

Worth noting for this clone: The sample has other DNA sequences that encode this CDR3 too. V usage is TRBV5-1 and J usage is TRBJ1-5; TRBD1 is a possible D gene (6 bases). This CDR3 has 14 residues. The germline gives CDR1 SGHRS, CDR2 YFSETQ. The V end was cut by 0 bases, the J end by 5 bases, with 9 bases between. CDR3: CASSLGGPDQPQHF. CDR3 DNA: TGCGCCAGCAGCTTGGGGGGGCCCGATCAGCCCCAGCATTTT.

V gene TRBV15 combines with J gene TRBJ1-5; possibly TRBD1 for D (6 bases). This CDR3 is 14 amino acids long. The germline gives CDR1 LNHNV, CDR2 YYDKDF (reference sequence). With 8 bases removed from V and 6 bases from J, the gap between germline ends came to 17 bases. The CDR3, as DNA: TGTGCCACCCGGAACCACGGGGGCGGTCAGCCCCAGCATTTT. The encoded protein is CATRNHGGGQPQHF.

The chain joins TRBV11-2 to TRBJ2-7; a possible D gene is TRBD1 (6 bases). Trimming left V 5 bases short and J 3 bases short, with 14 bases between. Looked up from germline, CDR1 is SGHAT and CDR2 is FQNNGV. CDR3 size: 14 residues. CDR3 nucleotide sequence: TGTGCCAGCAGCGTAGCAGGGGATAACTACGAGCAGTACTTC. It yields the protein CASSVAGDNYEQYF.

This chain uses TRBV7-2 with TRBJ1-1; D is unresolved. V lost 1 base and J lost 1, with 7 bases in between. The CDR3 runs 14 residues. The germline V gene has CDR1 SGHTA and CDR2 FQGNSA. DNA of the CDR3: TGTGCCAGCAGCTTAGGTCCCCAGAACACTGAAGCTTTCTTT. It yields the protein CASSLGPQNTEAFF.

In this sample, this clone turned up a few times. The chain joins TRBV6-5 to TRBJ1-1; no reliable D call. Germline-derived CDR1 and CDR2 are MNHEY and SVGAGI. This CDR3 is 14 amino acids long. The V end lost 6 bases, the J end lost 4 bases, and 15 bases lay between the germline ends. The CDR3 DNA reads TGTGCCAGCAGACCCAAGCAGCGGGGCACTGAAGCTTTCTTT. This sequence encodes CASRPKQRGTEAFF.